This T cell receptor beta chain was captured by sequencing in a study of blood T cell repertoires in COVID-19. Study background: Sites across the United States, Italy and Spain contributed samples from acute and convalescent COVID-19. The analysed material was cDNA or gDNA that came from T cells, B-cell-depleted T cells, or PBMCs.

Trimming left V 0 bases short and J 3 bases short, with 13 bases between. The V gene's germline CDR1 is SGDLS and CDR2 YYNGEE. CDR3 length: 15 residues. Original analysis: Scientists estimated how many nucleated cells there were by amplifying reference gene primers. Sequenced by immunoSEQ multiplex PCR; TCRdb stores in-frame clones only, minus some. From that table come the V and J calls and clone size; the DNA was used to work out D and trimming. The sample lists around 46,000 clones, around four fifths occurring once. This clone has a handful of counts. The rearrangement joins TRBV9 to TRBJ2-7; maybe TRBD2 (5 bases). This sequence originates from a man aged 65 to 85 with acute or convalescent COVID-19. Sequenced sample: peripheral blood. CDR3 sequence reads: CASSVDSGIGYEQYF. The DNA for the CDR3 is TGTGCCAGCAGCGTAGACAGCGGTATCGGCTACGAGCAGTACTTC.